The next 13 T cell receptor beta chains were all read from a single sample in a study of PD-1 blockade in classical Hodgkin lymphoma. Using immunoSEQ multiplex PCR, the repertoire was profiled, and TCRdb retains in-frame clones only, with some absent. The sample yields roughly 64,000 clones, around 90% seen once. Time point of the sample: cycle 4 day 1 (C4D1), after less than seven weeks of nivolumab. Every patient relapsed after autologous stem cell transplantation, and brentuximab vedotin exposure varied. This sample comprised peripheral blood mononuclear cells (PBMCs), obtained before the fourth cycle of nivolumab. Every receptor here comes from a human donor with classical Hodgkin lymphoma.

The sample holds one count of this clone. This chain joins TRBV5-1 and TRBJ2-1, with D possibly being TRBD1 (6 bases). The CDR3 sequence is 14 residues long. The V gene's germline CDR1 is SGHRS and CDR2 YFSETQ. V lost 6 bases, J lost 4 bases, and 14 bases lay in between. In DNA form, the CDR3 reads TGCGCCAGCACAGAGGGGGATCTTTACAATGAGCAGTTCTTC. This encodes CASTEGDLYNEQFF.

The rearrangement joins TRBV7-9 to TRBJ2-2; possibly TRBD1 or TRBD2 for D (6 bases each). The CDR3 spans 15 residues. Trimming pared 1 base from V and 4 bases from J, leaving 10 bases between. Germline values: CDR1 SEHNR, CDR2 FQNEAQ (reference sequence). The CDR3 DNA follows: TGTGCCAGCAGCTTAGGGGGGGCGAGCACCGGGGAGCTGTTTTTT. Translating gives CASSLGGASTGELFF. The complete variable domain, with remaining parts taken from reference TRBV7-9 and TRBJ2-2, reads DTGVSQNPRHKITKRGQNVTFRCDPISEHNRLYWYRQTLGQGPEFLTYFQNEAQLEKSRLLSDRFSAERPKGSFSTLEIQRTEQGDSAMYLCASSLGGASTGELFFGEGSRLTVL.

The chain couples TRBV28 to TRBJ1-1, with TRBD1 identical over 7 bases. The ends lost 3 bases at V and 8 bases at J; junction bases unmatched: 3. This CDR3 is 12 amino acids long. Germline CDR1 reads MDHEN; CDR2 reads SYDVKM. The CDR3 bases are TGTGCCAGCAGTTTCAGGGGGACCGAAGCTTTCTTT. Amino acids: CASSFRGTEAFF.

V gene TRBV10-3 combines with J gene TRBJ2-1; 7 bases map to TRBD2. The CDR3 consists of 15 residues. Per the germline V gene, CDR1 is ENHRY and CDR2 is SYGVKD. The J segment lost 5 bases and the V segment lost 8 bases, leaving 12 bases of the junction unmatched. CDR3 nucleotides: TGTGCCATCCGCCGGGAGGACCTCCGGGACAATGAGCAGTTCTTC. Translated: CAIRREDLRDNEQFF.

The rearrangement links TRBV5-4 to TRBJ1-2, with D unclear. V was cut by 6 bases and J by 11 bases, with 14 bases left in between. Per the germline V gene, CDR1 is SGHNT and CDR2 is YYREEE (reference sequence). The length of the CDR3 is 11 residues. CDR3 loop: CASITGSRYTF. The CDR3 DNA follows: TGTGCCAGCATAACTGGCAGTCGGTACACCTTC.

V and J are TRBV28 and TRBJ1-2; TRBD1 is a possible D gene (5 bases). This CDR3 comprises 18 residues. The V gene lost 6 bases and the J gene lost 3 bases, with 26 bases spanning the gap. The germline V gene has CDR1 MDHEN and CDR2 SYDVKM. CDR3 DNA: TGTGCCAGCAGGTCTTTCGCCGAGCCCCCAGACAGTCACTATGGCTACACCTTC. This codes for CASRSFAEPPDSHYGYTF.

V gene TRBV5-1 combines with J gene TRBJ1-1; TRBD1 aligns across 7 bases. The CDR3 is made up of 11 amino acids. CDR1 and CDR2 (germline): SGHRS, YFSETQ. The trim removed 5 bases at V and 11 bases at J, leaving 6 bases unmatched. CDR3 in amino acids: CASSDTGQAFF. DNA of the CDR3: TGCGCCAGCAGTGACACGGGACAGGCTTTCTTT.

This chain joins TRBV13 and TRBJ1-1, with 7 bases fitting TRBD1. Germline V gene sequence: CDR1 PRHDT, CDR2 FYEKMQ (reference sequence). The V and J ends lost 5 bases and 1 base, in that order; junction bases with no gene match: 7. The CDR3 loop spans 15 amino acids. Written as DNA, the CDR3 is TGTGCCAGCAGCCGCCGGGACAGAACGAACACTGAAGCTTTCTTT. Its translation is CASSRRDRTNTEAFF.

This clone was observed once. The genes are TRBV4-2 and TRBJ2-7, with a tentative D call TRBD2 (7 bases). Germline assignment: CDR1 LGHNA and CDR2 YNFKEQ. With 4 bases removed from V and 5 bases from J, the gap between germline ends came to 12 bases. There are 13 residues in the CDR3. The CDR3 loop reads CASSPRGGDEQYF. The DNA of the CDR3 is TGTGCCAGCAGCCCCAGAGGGGGGGACGAGCAGTACTTC.

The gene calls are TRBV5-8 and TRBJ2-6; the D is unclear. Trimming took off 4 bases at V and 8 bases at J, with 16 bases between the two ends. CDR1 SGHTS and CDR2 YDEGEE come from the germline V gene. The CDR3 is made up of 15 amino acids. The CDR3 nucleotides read TGTGCCAGCAGCCGTCACTGGTCTGGAACCAACGTCCTGACTTTC. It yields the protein CASSRHWSGTNVLTF.

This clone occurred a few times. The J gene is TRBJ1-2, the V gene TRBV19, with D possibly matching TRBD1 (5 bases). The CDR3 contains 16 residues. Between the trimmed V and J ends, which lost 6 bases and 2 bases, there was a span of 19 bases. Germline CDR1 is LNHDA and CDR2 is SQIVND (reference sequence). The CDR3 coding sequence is TGTGCCAGTAGACATGGACACCAGCTTGTCAACTATGGCTACACCTTC. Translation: CASRHGHQLVNYGYTF.

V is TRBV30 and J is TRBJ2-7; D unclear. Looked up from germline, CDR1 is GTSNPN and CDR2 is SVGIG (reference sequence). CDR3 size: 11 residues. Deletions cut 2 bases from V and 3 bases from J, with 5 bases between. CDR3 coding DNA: TGTGCCTGGAGTTTCGACTACGAGCAGTACTTC. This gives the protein CAWSFDYEQYF.

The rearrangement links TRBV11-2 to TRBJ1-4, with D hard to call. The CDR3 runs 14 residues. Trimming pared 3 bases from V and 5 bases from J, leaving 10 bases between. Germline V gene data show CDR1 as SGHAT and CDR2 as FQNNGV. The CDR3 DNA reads TGTGCCAGCAGCTTTGTCAGGTCGAATGAAAAACTGTTTTTT. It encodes CASSFVRSNEKLFF.